This TCR beta chain is from a study of molecular identifiers for immune sequencing clone quantification. Whole-study context: Replicate RNA from around 20,000 or 100,000 naive CD8 T cells formed five aliquots; four were sequenced.

Study findings and constraints: Clones carrying above 20 RNA copies accounted for over 97% of effector molecules, under 1% in naive cells.

Bulk libraries came from a prior protocol with listed TCR primers. Each CDR3 protein is one row after TCRdb ran MiXCR on the PCR reads. Among about 640,000 distinct CDR3 sequences, about 20% were seen once, and the ten largest hold roughly 0.83%. CDR3 length equals 15 residues. V lost 0 bases and J lost 1, with 9 bases in between. Germline values: CDR1 MNHEY, CDR2 SVGAGI. This clonotype was found a few times. Antigen unknown. The TCR comes from a human donor in good health. Some libraries in this study had Jurkat cell RNA spiked in. The sequencing input was naive CD8+ T cells from blood, with Jurkat cell RNA spiked in. Subset noted: FACS-sorted CD8+CD4-CCR7+CD45RA+ naive T cells. The rearrangement uses TRBV6-5 and TRBJ2-5, with D unclear. In DNA, the CDR3 is TGTGCCAGCAGTTACTCTTCGTCCTTCCAAGAGACCCAGTACTTC. It encodes CASSYSSSFQETQYF.